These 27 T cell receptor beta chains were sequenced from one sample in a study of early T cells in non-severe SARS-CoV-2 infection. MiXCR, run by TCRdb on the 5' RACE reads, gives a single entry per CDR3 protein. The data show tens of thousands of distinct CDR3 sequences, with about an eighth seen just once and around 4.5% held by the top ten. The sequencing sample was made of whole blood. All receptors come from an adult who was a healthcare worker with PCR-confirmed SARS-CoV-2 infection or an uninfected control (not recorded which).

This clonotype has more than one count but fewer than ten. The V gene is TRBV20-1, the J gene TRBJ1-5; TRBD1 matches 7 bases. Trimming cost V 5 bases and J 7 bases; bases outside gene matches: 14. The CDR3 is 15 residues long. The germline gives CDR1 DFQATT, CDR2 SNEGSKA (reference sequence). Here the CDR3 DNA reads TGCAGTGCTCGCGCACTTCAGGGGGAGGGCCAGCCCCAGCATTTT. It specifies CSARALQGEGQPQHF.

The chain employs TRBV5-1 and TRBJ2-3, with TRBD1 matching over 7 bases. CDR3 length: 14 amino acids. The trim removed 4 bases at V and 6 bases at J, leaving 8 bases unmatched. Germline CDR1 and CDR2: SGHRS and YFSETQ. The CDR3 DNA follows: TGCGCCAGCAGCGAGGACAGGCCACCGGATACGCAGTATTTT. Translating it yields CASSEDRPPDTQYF.

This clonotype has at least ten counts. In DNA form, the CDR3 reads TGTGCCAGCAGCTTCCGGGACAGGGGATTCTACGAGCAGTACTTC. The encoded protein is CASSFRDRGFYEQYF. The chain links TRBV5-6 to TRBJ2-7; TRBD1 matches at 10 bases. This CDR3 comprises 15 residues. CDR1 SGHDT and CDR2 YYEEEE come from the germline V gene. V lost 2 bases and J lost 3; bases outside the gene matches: 5.

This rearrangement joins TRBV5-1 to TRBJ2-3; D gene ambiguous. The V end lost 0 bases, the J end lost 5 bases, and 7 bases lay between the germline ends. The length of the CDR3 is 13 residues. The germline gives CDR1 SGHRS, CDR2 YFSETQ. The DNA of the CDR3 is TGCGCCAGCAGCTTGGTGACGAGAGATACGCAGTATTTT. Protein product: CASSLVTRDTQYF.

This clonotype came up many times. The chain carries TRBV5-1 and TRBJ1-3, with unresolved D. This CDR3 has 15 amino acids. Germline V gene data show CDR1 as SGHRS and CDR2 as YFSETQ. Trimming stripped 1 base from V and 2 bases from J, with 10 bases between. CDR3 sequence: CASSLNWGTGNTIYF. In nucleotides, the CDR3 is TGCGCCAGCAGCTTGAATTGGGGTACTGGAAACACCATATATTTT.

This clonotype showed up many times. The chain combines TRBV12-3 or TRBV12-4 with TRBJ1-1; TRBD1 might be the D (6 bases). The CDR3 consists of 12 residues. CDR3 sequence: CAGGSLNTEAFF. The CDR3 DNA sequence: TGTGCTGGGGGCTCCCTGAACACTGAAGCTTTCTTT.

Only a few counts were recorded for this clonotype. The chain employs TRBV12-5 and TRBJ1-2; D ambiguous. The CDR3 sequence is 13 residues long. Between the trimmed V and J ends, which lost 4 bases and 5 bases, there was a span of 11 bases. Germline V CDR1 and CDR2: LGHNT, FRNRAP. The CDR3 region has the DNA TGTGCTAGTGGTTCCCCGTTTGGGTATGGCTACACCTTC. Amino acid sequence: CASGSPFGYGYTF.

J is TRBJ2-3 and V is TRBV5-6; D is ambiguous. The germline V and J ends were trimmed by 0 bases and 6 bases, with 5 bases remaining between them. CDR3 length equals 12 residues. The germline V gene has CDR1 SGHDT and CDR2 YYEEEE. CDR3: CASSLDADTQYF. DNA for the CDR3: TGTGCCAGCAGCTTGGATGCGGATACGCAGTATTTT.

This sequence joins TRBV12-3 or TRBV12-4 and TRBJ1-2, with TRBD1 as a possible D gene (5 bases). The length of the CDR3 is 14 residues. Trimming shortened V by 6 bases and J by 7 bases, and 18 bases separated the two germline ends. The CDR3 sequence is CASRPSLGGSGYTF. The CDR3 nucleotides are TGTGCCAGCAGACCGAGCCTGGGGGGTAGTGGCTACACCTTC.

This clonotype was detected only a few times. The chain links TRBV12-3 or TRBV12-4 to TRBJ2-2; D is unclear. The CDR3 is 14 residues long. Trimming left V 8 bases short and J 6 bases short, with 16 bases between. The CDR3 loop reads CASASAPEPGELFF. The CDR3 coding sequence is TGTGCCAGCGCTTCCGCTCCAGAGCCCGGGGAGCTGTTTTTT.

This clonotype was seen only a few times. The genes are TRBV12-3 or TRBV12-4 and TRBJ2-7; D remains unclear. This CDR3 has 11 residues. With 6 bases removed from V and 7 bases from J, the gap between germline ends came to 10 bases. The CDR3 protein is CASSLKLEQYF. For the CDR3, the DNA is TGTGCCAGCAGCCTGAAGCTGGAGCAGTACTTC.

CDR3 DNA: TGTGCCAGCAGTGAATTCGGGACACCGAACACCGGGGAGCTGTTTTTT. Translating it yields CASSEFGTPNTGELFF. The gene calls are TRBV2 and TRBJ2-2, with D perhaps TRBD1 (6 bases). The CDR3 totals 16 residues. The ends were cut back, 2 bases at V and 0 bases at J, with 10 bases in the middle. Germline assignment: CDR1 SNHLY and CDR2 FYNNEI. The full variable domain, rest sourced from reference TRBV2 and TRBJ2-2, is EPEVTQTPSHQVTQMGQEVILRCVPISNHLYFYWYRQILGQKVEFLVSFYNNEISEKSEIFDDQFSVERPDGSNFTLKIRSTKLEDSAMYFCASSEFGTPNTGELFFGEGSRLTVL.

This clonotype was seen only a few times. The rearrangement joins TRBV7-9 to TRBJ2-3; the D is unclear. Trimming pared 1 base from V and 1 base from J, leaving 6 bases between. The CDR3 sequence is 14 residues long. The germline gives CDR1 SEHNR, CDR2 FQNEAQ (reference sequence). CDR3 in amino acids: CASSLGLGTDTQYF. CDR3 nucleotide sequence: TGTGCCAGCAGCTTAGGTTTAGGCACAGATACGCAGTATTTT.

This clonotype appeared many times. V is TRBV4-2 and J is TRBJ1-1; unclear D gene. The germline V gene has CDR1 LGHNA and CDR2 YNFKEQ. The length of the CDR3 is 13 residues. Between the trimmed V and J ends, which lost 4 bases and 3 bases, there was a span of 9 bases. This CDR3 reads CASSRLAYTEAFF. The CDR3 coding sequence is TGTGCCAGCAGCCGGCTGGCCTACACTGAAGCTTTCTTT.

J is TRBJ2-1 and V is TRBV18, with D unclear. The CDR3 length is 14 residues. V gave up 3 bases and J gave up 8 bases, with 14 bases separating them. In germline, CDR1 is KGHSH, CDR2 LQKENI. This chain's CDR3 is CASSPDLVFDEQFF. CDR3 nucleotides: TGTGCCAGCTCACCTGACTTAGTTTTCGATGAGCAGTTCTTC.

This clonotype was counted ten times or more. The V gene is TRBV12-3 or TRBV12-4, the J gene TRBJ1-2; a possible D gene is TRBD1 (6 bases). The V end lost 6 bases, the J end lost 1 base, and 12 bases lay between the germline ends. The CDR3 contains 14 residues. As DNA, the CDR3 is TGTGCCAGCAGCCCCGGACAGCTTAACTATGGCTACACCTTC. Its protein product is CASSPGQLNYGYTF.

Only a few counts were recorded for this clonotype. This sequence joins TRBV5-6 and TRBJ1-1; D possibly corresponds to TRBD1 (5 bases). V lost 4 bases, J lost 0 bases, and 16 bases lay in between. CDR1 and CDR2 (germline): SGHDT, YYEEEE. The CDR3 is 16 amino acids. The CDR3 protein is CASSVDPTVMNTEAFF. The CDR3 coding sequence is TGTGCCAGCAGCGTTGACCCGACAGTAATGAACACTGAAGCTTTCTTT. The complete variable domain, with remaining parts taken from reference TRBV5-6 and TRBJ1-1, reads DAGVTQSPTHLIKTRGQQVTLRCSPKSGHDTVSWYQQALGQGPQFIFQYYEEEERQRGNFPDRFSGHQFPNYSSELNVNALLLGDSALYLCASSVDPTVMNTEAFFGQGTRLTVV.

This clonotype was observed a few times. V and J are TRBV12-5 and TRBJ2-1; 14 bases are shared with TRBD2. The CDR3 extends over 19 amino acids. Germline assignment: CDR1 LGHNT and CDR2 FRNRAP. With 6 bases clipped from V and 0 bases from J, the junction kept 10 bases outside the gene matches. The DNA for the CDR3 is TGTGCTAGTGGGACTGGGACTAGCGGGGGCCAAAGCTCCTACAATGAGCAGTTCTTC. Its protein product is CASGTGTSGGQSSYNEQFF.

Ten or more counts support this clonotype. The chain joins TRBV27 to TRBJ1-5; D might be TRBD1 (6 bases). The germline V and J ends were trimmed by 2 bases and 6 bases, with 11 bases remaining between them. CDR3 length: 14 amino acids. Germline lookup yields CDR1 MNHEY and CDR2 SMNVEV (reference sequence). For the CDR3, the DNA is TGTGCCAGCAGTTTAAGGGGGTGGTCTCAGCCCCAGCATTTT. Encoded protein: CASSLRGWSQPQHF.

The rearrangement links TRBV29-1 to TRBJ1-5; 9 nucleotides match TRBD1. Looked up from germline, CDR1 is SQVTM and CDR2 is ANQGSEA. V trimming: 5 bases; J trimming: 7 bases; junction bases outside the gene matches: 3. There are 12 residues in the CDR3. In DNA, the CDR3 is TGCAGCGTTCGACAGGGGGAACAGCCCCAGCATTTT. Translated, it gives CSVRQGEQPQHF.

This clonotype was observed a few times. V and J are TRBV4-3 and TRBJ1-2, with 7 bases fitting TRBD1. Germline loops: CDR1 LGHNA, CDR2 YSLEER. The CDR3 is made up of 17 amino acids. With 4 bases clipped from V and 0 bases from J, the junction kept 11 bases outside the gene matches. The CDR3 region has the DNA TGCGCCAGCAGCCTCTTCGCCGGGACAGCATCTAACTATGGCTACACCTTC. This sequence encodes CASSLFAGTASNYGYTF.

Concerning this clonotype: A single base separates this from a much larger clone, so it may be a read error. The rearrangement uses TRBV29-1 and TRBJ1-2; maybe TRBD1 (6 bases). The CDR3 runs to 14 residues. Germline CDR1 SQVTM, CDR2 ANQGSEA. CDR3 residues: CQDGGPMSPYGYTF. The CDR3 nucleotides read TGCCAAGACGGGGGGCCCATGTCCCCCTATGGCTACACCTTC.

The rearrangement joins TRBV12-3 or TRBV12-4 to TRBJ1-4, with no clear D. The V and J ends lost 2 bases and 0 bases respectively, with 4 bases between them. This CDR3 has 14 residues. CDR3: CASSLTSTNEKLFF. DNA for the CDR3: TGTGCCAGCAGTTTAACTTCAACTAATGAAAAACTGTTTTTT.

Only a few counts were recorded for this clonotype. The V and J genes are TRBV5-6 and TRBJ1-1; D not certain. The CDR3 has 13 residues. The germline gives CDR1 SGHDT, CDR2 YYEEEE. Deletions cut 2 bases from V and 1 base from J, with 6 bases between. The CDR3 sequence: CASSFVQNTEAFF. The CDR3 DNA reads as TGTGCCAGCAGCTTCGTACAGAACACTGAAGCTTTCTTT. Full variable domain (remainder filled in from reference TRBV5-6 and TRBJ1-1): DAGVTQSPTHLIKTRGQQVTLRCSPKSGHDTVSWYQQALGQGPQFIFQYYEEEERQRGNFPDRFSGHQFPNYSSELNVNALLLGDSALYLCASSFVQNTEAFFGQGTRLTVV.

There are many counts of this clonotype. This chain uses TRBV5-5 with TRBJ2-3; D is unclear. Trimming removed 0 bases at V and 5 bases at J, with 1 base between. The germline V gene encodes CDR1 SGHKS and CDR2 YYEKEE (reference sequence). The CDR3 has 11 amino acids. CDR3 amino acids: CASSLVDTQYF. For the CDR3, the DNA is TGTGCCAGCAGCTTGGTAGATACGCAGTATTTT.

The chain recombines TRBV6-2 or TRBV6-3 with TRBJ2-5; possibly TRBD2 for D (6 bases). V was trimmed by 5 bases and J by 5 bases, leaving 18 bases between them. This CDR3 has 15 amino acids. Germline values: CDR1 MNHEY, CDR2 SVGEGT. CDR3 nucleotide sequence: TGTGCCAGCAGTCTACTAGGACCGGGAGTTGAGACCCAGTACTTC. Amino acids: CASSLLGPGVETQYF.

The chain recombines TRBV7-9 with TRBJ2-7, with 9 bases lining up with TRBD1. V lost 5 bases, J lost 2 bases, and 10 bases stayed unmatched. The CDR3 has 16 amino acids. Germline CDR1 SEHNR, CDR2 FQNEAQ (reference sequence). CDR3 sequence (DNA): TGTGCCAGCAGCCACGGGACAGGGATGTTGCCCTACGAGCAGTACTTC. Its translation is CASSHGTGMLPYEQYF.